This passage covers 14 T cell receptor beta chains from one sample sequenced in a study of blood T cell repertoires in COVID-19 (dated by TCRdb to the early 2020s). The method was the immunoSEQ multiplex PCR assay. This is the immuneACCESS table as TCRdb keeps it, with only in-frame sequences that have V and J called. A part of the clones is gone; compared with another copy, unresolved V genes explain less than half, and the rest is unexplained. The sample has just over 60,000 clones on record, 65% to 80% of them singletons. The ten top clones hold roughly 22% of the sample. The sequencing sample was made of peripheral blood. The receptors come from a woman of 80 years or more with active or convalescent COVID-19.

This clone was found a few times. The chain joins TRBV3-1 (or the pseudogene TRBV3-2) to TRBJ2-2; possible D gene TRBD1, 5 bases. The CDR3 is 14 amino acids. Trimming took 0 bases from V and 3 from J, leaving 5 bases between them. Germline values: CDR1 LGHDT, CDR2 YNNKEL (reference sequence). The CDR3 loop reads CASSQDRDTGELFF. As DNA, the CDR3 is TGTGCCAGCAGCCAAGACAGGGACACCGGGGAGCTGTTTTTT.

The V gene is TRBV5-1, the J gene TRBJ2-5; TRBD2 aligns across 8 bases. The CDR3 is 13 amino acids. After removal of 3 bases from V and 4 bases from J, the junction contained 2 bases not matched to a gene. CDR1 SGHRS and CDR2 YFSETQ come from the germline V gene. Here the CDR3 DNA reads TGCGCCAGCAGCTCCGGGGGGGCAGAGACCCAGTACTTC. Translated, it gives CASSSGGAETQYF.

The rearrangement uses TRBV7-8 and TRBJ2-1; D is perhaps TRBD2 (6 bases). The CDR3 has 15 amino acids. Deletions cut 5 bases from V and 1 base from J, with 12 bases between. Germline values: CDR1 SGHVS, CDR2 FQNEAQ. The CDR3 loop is CASSVEAGSYNEQFF. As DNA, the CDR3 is TGTGCCAGCAGCGTAGAGGCGGGATCCTACAATGAGCAGTTCTTC.

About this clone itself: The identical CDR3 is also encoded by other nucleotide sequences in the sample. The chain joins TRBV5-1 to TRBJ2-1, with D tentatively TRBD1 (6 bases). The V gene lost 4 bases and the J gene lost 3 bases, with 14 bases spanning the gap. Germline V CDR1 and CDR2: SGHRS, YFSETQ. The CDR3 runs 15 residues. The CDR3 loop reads CASSLTGDYYNEQFF. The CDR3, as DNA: TGCGCCAGCAGCCTGACAGGTGATTACTACAATGAGCAGTTCTTC.

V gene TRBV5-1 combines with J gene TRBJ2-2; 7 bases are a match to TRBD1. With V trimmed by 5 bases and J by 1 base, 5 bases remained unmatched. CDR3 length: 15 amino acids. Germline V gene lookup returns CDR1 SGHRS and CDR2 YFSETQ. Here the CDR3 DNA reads TGCGCCAGCAGGGTGGGGACAGAGAACACCGGGGAGCTGTTTTTT. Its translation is CASRVGTENTGELFF.

The CDR3 nucleotides read TGTGCCAGCAGCCCGGGACAGCCGAATCAGCCCCAGCATTTT. This translates into CASSPGQPNQPQHF. This chain uses TRBV2 with TRBJ1-5, with 7 nucleotides matching TRBD1. Germline V gives CDR1 SNHLY, CDR2 FYNNEI. CDR3 length: 14 residues. With 6 bases clipped from V and 4 bases from J, the junction kept 6 bases outside the gene matches.

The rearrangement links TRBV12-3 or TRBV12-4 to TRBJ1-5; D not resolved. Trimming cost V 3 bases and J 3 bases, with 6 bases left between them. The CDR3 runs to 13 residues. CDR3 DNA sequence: TGTGCCAGCAGTTTCCAGTACAATCAGCCCCAGCATTTT. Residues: CASSFQYNQPQHF.

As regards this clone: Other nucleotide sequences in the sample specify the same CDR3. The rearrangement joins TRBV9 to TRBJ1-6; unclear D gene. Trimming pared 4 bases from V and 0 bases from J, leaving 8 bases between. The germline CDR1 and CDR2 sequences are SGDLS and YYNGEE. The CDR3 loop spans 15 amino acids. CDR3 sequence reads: CASSTGDSYNSPLHF. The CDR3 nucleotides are TGTGCCAGCAGCACCGGGGACTCCTATAATTCACCCCTCCACTTT.

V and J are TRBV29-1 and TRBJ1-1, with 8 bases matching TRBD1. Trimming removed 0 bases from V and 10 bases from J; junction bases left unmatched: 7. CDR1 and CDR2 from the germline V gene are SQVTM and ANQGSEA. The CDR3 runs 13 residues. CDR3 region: CSVEDPTDRAAFF. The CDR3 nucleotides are TGCAGCGTTGAAGATCCGACGGACAGGGCAGCTTTCTTT.

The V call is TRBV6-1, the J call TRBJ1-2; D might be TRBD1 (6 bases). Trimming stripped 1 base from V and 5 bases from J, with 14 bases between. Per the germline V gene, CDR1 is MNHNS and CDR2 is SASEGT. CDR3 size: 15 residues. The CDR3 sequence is CASSEGRTEGYGYTF. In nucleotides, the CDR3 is TGTGCCAGCAGTGAAGGAAGGACAGAGGGGTATGGCTACACCTTC.

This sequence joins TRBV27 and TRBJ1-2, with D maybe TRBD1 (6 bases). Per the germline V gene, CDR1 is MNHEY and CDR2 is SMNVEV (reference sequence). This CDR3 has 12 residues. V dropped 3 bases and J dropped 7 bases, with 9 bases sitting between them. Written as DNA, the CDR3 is TGTGCCAGCAGTTTTGAAGGGGGTGGCTACACCTTC. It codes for CASSFEGGGYTF.

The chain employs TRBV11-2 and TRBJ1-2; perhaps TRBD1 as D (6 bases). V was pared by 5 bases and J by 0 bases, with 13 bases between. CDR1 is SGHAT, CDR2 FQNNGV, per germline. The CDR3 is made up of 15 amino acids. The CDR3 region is CASSLRGGTNYGYTF. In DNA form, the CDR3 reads TGTGCCAGCAGCCTTCGAGGGGGTACTAACTATGGCTACACCTTC.

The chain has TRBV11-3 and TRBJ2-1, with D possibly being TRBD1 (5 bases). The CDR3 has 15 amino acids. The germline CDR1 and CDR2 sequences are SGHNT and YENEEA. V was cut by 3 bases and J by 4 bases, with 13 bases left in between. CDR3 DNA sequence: TGTGCCAGCAGCTTTAGACAGCGAGATTACAATGAGCAGTTCTTC. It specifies CASSFRQRDYNEQFF.

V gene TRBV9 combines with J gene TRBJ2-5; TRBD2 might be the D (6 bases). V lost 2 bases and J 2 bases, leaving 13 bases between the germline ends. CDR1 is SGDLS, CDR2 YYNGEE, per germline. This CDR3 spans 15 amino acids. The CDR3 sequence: CASSVDSRGQETQYF. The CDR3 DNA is TGTGCCAGCAGCGTCGACTCTCGGGGGCAAGAGACCCAGTACTTC.